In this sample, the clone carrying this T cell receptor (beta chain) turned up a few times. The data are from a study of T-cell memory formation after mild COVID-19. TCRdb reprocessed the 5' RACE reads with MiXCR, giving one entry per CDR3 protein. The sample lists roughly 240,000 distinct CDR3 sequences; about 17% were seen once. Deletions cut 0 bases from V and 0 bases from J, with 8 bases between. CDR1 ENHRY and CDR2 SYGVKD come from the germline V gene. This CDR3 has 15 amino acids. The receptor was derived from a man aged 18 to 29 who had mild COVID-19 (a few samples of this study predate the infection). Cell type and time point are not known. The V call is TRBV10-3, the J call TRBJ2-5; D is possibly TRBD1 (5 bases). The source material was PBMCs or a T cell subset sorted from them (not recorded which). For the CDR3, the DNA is TGTGCCATCAGTGAGTCGACGACAGACCAAGAGACCCAGTACTTC. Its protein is CAISESTTDQETQYF.